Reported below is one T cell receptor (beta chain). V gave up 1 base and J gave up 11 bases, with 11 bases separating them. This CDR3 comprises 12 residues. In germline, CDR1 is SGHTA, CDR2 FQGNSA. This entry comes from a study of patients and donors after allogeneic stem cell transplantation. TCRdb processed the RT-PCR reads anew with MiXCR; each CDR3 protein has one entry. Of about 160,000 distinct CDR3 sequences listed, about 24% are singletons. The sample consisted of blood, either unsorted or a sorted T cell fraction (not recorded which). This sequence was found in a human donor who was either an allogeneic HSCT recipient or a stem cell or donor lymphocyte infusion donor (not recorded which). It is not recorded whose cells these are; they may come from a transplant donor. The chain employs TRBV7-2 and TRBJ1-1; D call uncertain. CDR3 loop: CASSLVPLVAFF. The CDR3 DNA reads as TGTGCCAGCAGCTTAGTACCCCTGGTGGCTTTCTTT. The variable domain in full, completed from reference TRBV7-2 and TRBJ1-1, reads GAGVSQSPSNKVTEKGKDVELRCDPISGHTALYWYRQSLGQGLEFLIYFQGNSAPDKSGLPSDRFSAERTGGSVSTLTIQRTQQEDSAVYLCASSLVPLVAFFGQGTRLTVV.